This T cell receptor (beta chain) was recorded in a study of vaccination effects on CD4 cells after COVID-19. The CDR3 is made up of 13 amino acids. Trimming shortened V by 7 bases and J by 0 bases, and 10 bases separated the two germline ends. In germline, CDR1 is WNHNN, CDR2 SYGVQD (reference sequence). Investigators separated out CD4+ T cells once around 11 days of culture had passed. As their vaccination, participants received two doses of either BNT162b2 or mRNA-1273. This clone was counted a few times. Its antigen remains unidentified. Assay used: immunoSEQ multiplex PCR; TCRdb lists only in-frame clones, some missing. The sample lists about 45,000 clones; 55% to 85% were seen once.

The sample here was CD4+ T cells from PBMCs cultured without peptide, taken after COVID-19 vaccination. This receptor was taken from a human donor who received a COVID-19 vaccine. V usage is TRBV10-1 and J usage is TRBJ2-7; tentatively, D is TRBD2 (6 bases). CDR3 nucleotides: TGCGCCAGCAATGGGGGGAGCTCCTACGAGCAGTACTTC. Translation gives CASNGGSSYEQYF.